This TCR beta chain was captured by sequencing in a study of shared clonotypes between healthy human individuals. The protocol was immunoSEQ multiplex PCR, while the TCRdb copy is restricted to in-frame clones and leaves out a portion. The table includes around 720,000 clones, around three quarters detected once. J was trimmed by 8 bases and V by 0 bases; bases with no gene match: 6. The CDR3 consists of 14 residues. Germline CDR1 is GTSNPN and CDR2 is SVGIG (reference sequence). The sequence derives from a woman aged 25-40 years in good health. The material sequenced was memory CD4+ T cells sorted from blood. Subset here: CD45RA-negative fraction. The rearrangement uses TRBV30 and TRBJ2-1; 8 nucleotides line up with TRBD1. CDR3 amino acids: CAWSVGTGGDEQFF. The CDR3 nucleotides are TGTGCCTGGAGTGTAGGGACAGGTGGCGATGAGCAGTTCTTC.